The 22 T cell receptor beta chains listed next were all sequenced from one sample in a study of T cell changes during pregnancy in multiple sclerosis. Produced via immunoSEQ multiplex PCR; TCRdb's table is partial and in-frame only. The table records around 97,000 clones, about nine tenths of them present only once. Source: peripheral blood, taken in the second trimester of pregnancy. These receptors all come from a female donor in good health, enrolled as a control in a pregnancy study.

This rearrangement joins TRBV6-1 to TRBJ2-7; TRBD1 aligns across 9 bases. The V and J ends lost 7 bases and 0 bases, in that order; junction bases with no gene match: 4. Germline V lookup: CDR1 MNHNS, CDR2 SASEGT. This CDR3 region has 14 residues. CDR3 in amino acids: CASTGQGSSYEQYF. The CDR3 nucleotides are TGTGCCAGCACGGGACAGGGTAGCTCCTACGAGCAGTACTTC.

V gene TRBV7-8 combines with J gene TRBJ1-3; weak D call: TRBD1 (5 bases). V lost 2 bases and J lost 1, with 21 bases in between. The CDR3 is 19 amino acids. Germline V gene lookup returns CDR1 SGHVS and CDR2 FQNEAQ. CDR3: CASSLRTGTFESSGNTIYF. CDR3 DNA sequence: TGTGCCAGCAGCTTAAGAACAGGAACCTTCGAAAGTTCTGGAAACACCATATATTTT.

The V and J genes are TRBV6-5 and TRBJ2-7; perhaps TRBD1 as D (6 bases). CDR1 is MNHEY, CDR2 SVGAGI, per germline. V lost 4 bases and J 4 bases, leaving 14 bases between the germline ends. The CDR3 is made up of 14 amino acids. CDR3 amino acids: CASSWHRDTYEQYF. CDR3 in DNA: TGTGCCAGCAGTTGGCACAGGGATACGTACGAGCAGTACTTC.

The gene calls are TRBV19 and TRBJ2-7; TRBD1 matches 8 bases. In germline, CDR1 is LNHDA, CDR2 SQIVND (reference sequence). The CDR3 totals 14 residues. Germline trimming cut 3 bases from V and 3 bases from J; bases unmatched to any gene: 4. The CDR3 loop is CASSMAQGGYEQYF. DNA of the CDR3: TGTGCCAGTAGTATGGCACAGGGGGGCTACGAGCAGTACTTC. Drawing the rest from reference TRBV19 and TRBJ2-7, the complete variable domain is DGGITQSPKYLFRKEGQNVTLSCEQNLNHDAMYWYRQDPGQGLRLIYYSQIVNDFQKGDIAEGYSVSREKKESFPLTVTSAQKNPTAFYLCASSMAQGGYEQYFGPGTRLTVT.

Only one count was recorded for this clone. The V and J genes are TRBV19 and TRBJ2-7; 9 bases agree with TRBD1. Losses at the gene ends were 1 base for V and 3 bases for J; bases not matched to a gene: 7. From germline, CDR1 is LNHDA and CDR2 SQIVND (reference sequence). The CDR3 runs to 16 residues. As DNA, the CDR3 is TGTGCCAGTAGTATAGGTCCGGGACAGGGAATCTACGAGCAGTACTTC. Translating it yields CASSIGPGQGIYEQYF.

The J gene is TRBJ2-2, the V gene TRBV27; D ambiguous. CDR3 length: 15 amino acids. Germline CDR1 MNHEY, CDR2 SMNVEV (reference sequence). The V end lost 5 bases, the J end lost 1 base, and 11 bases lay between the germline ends. CDR3 in DNA: TGTGCCAGCAGTATGCGCGCCCTGAACACCGGGGAGCTGTTTTTT. This encodes CASSMRALNTGELFF.

This chain joins TRBV6-1 and TRBJ1-5; D is ambiguous. V lost 4 bases and J lost 7, with 14 bases in between. Germline-derived CDR1 and CDR2 are MNHNS and SASEGT. The CDR3 is made up of 14 amino acids. This CDR3 reads CASSGGLRLQPQHF. Here the CDR3 DNA reads TGTGCCAGCAGTGGAGGCCTTAGGCTGCAGCCCCAGCATTTT.

The rearrangement links TRBV7-2 to TRBJ1-5; 9 bases align to TRBD1. Trimming at V came to 5 bases and at J to 6 bases, leaving 5 bases not matched to a gene. This CDR3 region has 14 residues. Germline CDR1 reads SGHTA; CDR2 reads FQGNSA. The CDR3 nucleotides read TGTGCCAGCAGCCGACAGGGGGTGGCTCAGCCCCAGCATTTT. It is translated as CASSRQGVAQPQHF.

This clone appeared a single time. The chain has TRBV7-2 and TRBJ2-1; D may be TRBD1 (6 bases). This CDR3 region has 12 residues. V was shortened by 6 bases and J by 14 bases, with 17 bases between the two germline ends. Germline loops: CDR1 SGHTA, CDR2 FQGNSA. CDR3 coding DNA: TGTGCCAGCAGTTACACAGGGTATCAGGAGTTCTTC. Its protein is CASSYTGYQEFF.

V is TRBV2 and J is TRBJ2-3; TRBD2 agrees at 10 bases. The CDR3 extends over 15 amino acids. The V and J ends lost 4 bases and 1 base, in that order; junction bases with no gene match: 2. Per germline, CDR1 SNHLY and CDR2 FYNNEI. The CDR3 bases are TGTGCCAGCAGTGCACTAGCGGGACGCACAGATACGCAGTATTTT. Protein: CASSALAGRTDTQYF. The variable domain in full, with the rest retrieved from reference TRBV2 and TRBJ2-3, is EPEVTQTPSHQVTQMGQEVILRCVPISNHLYFYWYRQILGQKVEFLVSFYNNEISEKSEIFDDQFSVERPDGSNFTLKIRSTKLEDSAMYFCASSALAGRTDTQYFGPGTRLTVL.

Only one count was recorded for this clone. The chain couples TRBV7-9 to TRBJ1-1; no firm D call. With 4 bases removed from V and 1 base from J, the gap between germline ends came to 7 bases. The V gene's germline CDR1 is SEHNR and CDR2 FQNEAQ (reference sequence). The CDR3 sequence is 13 residues long. DNA of the CDR3: TGTGCCAGCAGCTGGGAGGCGAACACTGAAGCTTTCTTT. Amino acid sequence: CASSWEANTEAFF. Using reference TRBV7-9 and TRBJ1-1 for the parts outside the CDR3, the full variable domain is DTGVSQNPRHKITKRGQNVTFRCDPISEHNRLYWYRQTLGQGPEFLTYFQNEAQLEKSRLLSDRFSAERPKGSFSTLEIQRTEQGDSAMYLCASSWEANTEAFFGQGTRLTVV.

This sequence joins TRBV4-2 and TRBJ2-7, with a possible D match to TRBD1 (6 bases). This CDR3 has 14 residues. The V end lost 0 bases, the J end lost 2 bases, and 8 bases lay between the germline ends. Per the germline V gene, CDR1 is LGHNA and CDR2 is YNFKEQ. The chain's CDR3 is CASSQEQGTYEQYF. CDR3 coding DNA: TGTGCCAGCAGCCAAGAACAGGGTACCTACGAGCAGTACTTC.

The CDR3 nucleotides are TGTGCCAGCAGGCCGGACAGGGGGAGCAATCAGCCCCAGCATTTT. The encoded protein is CASRPDRGSNQPQHF. J is TRBJ1-5 and V is TRBV6-5, with TRBD1 matching 10 bases. This CDR3 has 15 amino acids. Looked up from germline, CDR1 is MNHEY and CDR2 is SVGAGI. J was trimmed by 1 base and V by 6 bases; bases with no gene match: 3.

The chain is built from TRBV7-2 and TRBJ1-5; D is unresolved. Deletions cut 5 bases from V and 5 bases from J, with 13 bases between. Germline V lookup: CDR1 SGHTA, CDR2 FQGNSA. The CDR3 is made up of 14 amino acids. CDR3 region: CASSQRGMDQPQHF. Written as DNA, the CDR3 is TGTGCCAGCAGCCAACGGGGTATGGATCAGCCCCAGCATTTT. Drawing the rest from reference TRBV7-2 and TRBJ1-5, the complete variable domain is GAGVSQSPSNKVTEKGKDVELRCDPISGHTALYWYRQSLGQGLEFLIYFQGNSAPDKSGLPSDRFSAERTGGSVSTLTIQRTQQEDSAVYLCASSQRGMDQPQHFGDGTRLSIL.

The CDR3 DNA reads TGTGCCAGCAGCTTTCAGGACAGGGCTAACTATGGCTACACCTTC. Its translation is CASSFQDRANYGYTF. The J gene is TRBJ1-2, the V gene TRBV7-8; 8 nucleotides align to TRBD1. CDR1 SGHVS and CDR2 FQNEAQ come from the germline V gene. After removal of 3 bases from V and 0 bases from J, the junction contained 3 bases not matched to a gene. The CDR3 extends over 15 amino acids.

The CDR3 reads CASSYSPGKNEQFF. The CDR3 nucleotides read TGTGCCAGCAGTTACTCCCCCGGGAAAAATGAGCAGTTCTTC. The V and J genes are TRBV6-5 and TRBJ2-1; D possibly corresponds to TRBD2 (5 bases). V dropped 0 bases and J dropped 7 bases, with 10 bases sitting between them. Per the germline V gene, CDR1 is MNHEY and CDR2 is SVGAGI. The CDR3 has 14 residues.

The chain uses TRBV6-5 and TRBJ2-7, with TRBD1 matching over 8 bases. CDR1 MNHEY and CDR2 SVGAGI come from the germline V gene. The V and J ends lost 2 bases and 6 bases, in that order; junction bases with no gene match: 3. The CDR3 is made up of 13 amino acids. The CDR3 loop is CASSYITGGEQYF. The CDR3, as DNA: TGTGCCAGCAGTTACATTACAGGGGGCGAGCAGTACTTC.

The V and J genes are TRBV4-1 and TRBJ2-3; TRBD2 aligns across 12 bases. The CDR3 length is 16 residues. Trimming cost V 5 bases and J 4 bases; bases outside gene matches: 7. Germline V CDR1 and CDR2: MGHRA, YSYEKL. CDR3 nucleotide sequence: TGCGCCAGCAGCACGCGGCTAGCGGGGGGGGCAGATACGCAGTATTTT. This codes for CASSTRLAGGADTQYF.

The chain is built from TRBV18 and TRBJ2-5, with a tentative D call TRBD1 (7 bases). V was cut by 4 bases and J by 2 bases, with 17 bases left in between. The CDR3 is 16 amino acids. The germline CDR1 and CDR2 sequences are KGHSH and LQKENI. Here the CDR3 DNA reads TGTGCCAGCTCACTTCTCGGAGGGGGACAGCAAGAGACCCAGTACTTC. This gives the protein CASSLLGGGQQETQYF.

This chain links TRBV12-5 with TRBJ1-3; D uncertain. Germline V gene lookup returns CDR1 LGHNT and CDR2 FRNRAP. This CDR3 comprises 14 residues. The V and J ends lost 2 bases and 0 bases respectively, with 5 bases between them. CDR3 region: CASGLTASGNTIYF. CDR3 bases: TGTGCTAGTGGTTTGACAGCCTCTGGAAACACCATATATTTT.

The J gene is TRBJ2-6, the V gene TRBV19, with 9 bases identical to TRBD1. The trim removed 5 bases at V and 2 bases at J, leaving 1 base unmatched. CDR1 is LNHDA, CDR2 SQIVND, per germline (reference sequence). CDR3 length: 15 amino acids. CDR3: CASSRDRAGANVLTF. For the CDR3, the DNA is TGTGCCAGTAGTCGGGACAGGGCTGGGGCCAACGTCCTGACTTTC.

The sample holds one count of this clone. The chain joins TRBV14 to TRBJ1-2; 7 bases are a match to TRBD1. Germline CDR1 is SGHDN and CDR2 is FVKESK. The V gene end was trimmed by 4 bases and the J gene end by 5 bases; junction bases not matched to a gene: 16. This CDR3 is built from 17 residues. The CDR3 sequence is CASSPGQEGPLKYGYTF. The CDR3 nucleotides read TGTGCCAGCAGCCCCGGACAGGAAGGACCGCTAAAGTATGGCTACACCTTC.